The source of this T cell receptor beta chain is a study of T cell responses to AZD1222 COVID-19 vaccine (dated by TCRdb to about 2021). Study-wide context: AZD1222 recipients with second doses at about 4 weeks or about 12 weeks were pooled, because spike-specific TCR depth and breadth did not differ between schedules. TCR sequencing covered fewer than 250 trial participants: 200 to 210 given two doses of AZD1222 and approximately 25 given two doses of MenACWY control vaccine. Enrollment into the trials was organized by age into subgroups of 18-55, 56-69 and 70-plus years, and those subgroups contained roughly 150, 30 and 60 TCR-sequenced participants, respectively.

The study at large found these results: No day 14 peak-response samples were available, so repertoires were characterized only after the peak T cell response. Participants were mostly white British and included more females than males, and it was suggested by the authors that clonal diversity may have been underestimated. In the small 56-69-year group, the increase in depth fell short of significance, most likely because of low power. Reportedly, almost half of the unique spike-specific TCRs recognized epitopes lying outside the regions that are mutated in the B.1.351 and B.1.1.7 variants. Conclusions about previously exposed vaccinees are limited, since just six AZD1222 recipients were seropositive for SARS-CoV-2 at baseline. After two AZD1222 doses, spike-specific TCR breadth and depth were significantly higher than at day 0 and than in MenACWY recipients. The whole spike protein was spanned by vaccine-associated CD4 TCRs, and dominant responses were seen in regions 160-218 and 743-854.

Per the publication, the time point label means: baseline before first vaccination. Vaccinee samples were obtained from the UK trials COV001 and COV002, which included a single-blind randomized controlled phase 2/3 trial of AZD1222 (ChAdOx1 nCoV-19) in healthy adults. For TCRbeta chain sequencing, PBMC samples were collected from trial participants at day 0 and at day 28 after the second dose. With respect to this clone: The specificity of this receptor is unknown. Base qualities are not at hand, and no much larger clone is one base apart.

The CDR3 regions of human TCRbeta chains were subjected to immunosequencing. Per the original workflow: Repertoire TCRs were matched against a reference library of SARS-CoV-2-specific TCRs generated with the MIRA antigen-specificity platform. Breadth meant the fraction of unique TCRs that were SARS-CoV-2-associated, whereas depth meant the fraction of total T cells that were SARS-CoV-2-associated. Each spike-specific TCR was assigned to its reactive spike region and to a CD4 or CD8 class using the MIRA data. Log10-transformed breadth and depth values were compared by one-way ANOVA with Sidak's multiple comparisons tests. Here the immuneACCESS table is served through TCRdb, limited to in-frame sequences with V and J called. Missing clones are a known gap in these copies; in checked studies unresolved V genes cover under half, and the rest lacks a known reason. V and J calls and clone size are given by that table; D and trimming were obtained from the DNA. Within this sample are tens of thousands of clones, with 92% of them counted one time only. The ten largest clonotypes hold around 5.2% of the sample.

Cut back by 1 base and 4 bases, the V and J ends lie 10 bases apart. The germline V gene specifies LGHNA as CDR1 and YNFKEQ as CDR2. Taken from cysteine to phenylalanine, the CDR3 has 15 residues. The DNA shown is the 45-base CDR3, in frame from base 1. The receptor comes from an adult in good health. The rearrangement combines TRBV4-2 with TRBJ1-4; there is no confident call for the D gene. The sequencing here drew on peripheral blood, taken on day 0 of AZD1222 vaccination. The bases are TGTGCCAGCAGCCAAGGGGCGAGGTTTAATGAAAAACTGTTTTTT. It translates to CASSQGARFNEKLFF.